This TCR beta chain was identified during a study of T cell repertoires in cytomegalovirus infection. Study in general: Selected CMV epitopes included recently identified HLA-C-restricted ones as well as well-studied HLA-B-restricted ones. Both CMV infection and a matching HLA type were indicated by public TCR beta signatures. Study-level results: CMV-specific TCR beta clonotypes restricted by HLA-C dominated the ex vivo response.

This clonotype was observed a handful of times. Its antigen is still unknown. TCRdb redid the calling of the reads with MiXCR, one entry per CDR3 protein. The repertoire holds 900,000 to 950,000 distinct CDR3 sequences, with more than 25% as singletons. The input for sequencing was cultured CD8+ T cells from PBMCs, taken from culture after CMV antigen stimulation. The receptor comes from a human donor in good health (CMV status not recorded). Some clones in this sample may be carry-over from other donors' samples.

The CDR3 DNA reads as TGTGCCAGCAGTGACCGGTACCACGGCGAGCAGTACGTC. Translation: CASSDRYHGEQYV. The chain is built from TRBV25-1 and TRBJ2-7; no definite D call. The CDR3 runs 13 residues. V lost 3 bases and J 6 bases, leaving 12 bases between the germline ends. Germline V gene data show CDR1 as MGHDK and CDR2 as SYGVNS.